A single T cell receptor beta chain is shown here with its context. This clonotype was observed many times. It lacks a known antigen. No much larger clone exists at a distance of one base, and base qualities are not known. This record belongs to a study of T cell repertoires in cytomegalovirus infection (dated by TCRdb to the late 2010s). Regarding the study in general: The HLA type of each donor mattered for the analysis, because public TCR beta signatures pointed to carriage of CMV infection along with the matching HLA type.

The investigation overall reported the following: The ex vivo response was dominated by HLA-C-restricted CMV-specific TCR beta clonotypes, which also provided the single most frequent clonotype in two of eight donors. In both this cohort and an independent cohort of some 350 donors, the cumulative frequency of public TCR beta family members distinguished carriers of CMV infection plus the relevant HLA type.

The sample was run on an Illumina HiSeq 1500. TCRdb ran its own pipeline on the public reads, namely fastp trimming at Q25 and MiXCR clone calling, and kept in-frame beta chains. For every CDR3 protein sequence, its rows merge into one entry that carries the most common genes and DNA. The sample has more than 200,000 distinct CDR3 sequences on record, approximately 8.3% of them singletons. The ten largest clonotypes hold approximately 16% of the sample. The CDR3 numbers 14 residues from cysteine through phenylalanine. CDR3 DNA only is kept here, 42 bases in frame from base 1. The germline V gene supplies CDR1 SGHTA and CDR2 FQGNSA. V and J lose 6 bases and 5 bases, and a span of 16 bases separates them.

The chain links TRBV7-2 with TRBJ1-1; TRBD1 is possibly the D segment (6 matching bases). The sequence derives from a human donor in good health (CMV status not recorded). Some clones in this sample may be carry-over from other donors' samples. Sequenced: PBMCs. The nucleotides read TGTGCCAGCAGATTTCAACAGGGTGGGACTGAAGCTTTCTTT. The translation is CASRFQQGGTEAFF.